This TCR beta chain originates from a study of monozygotic twins with inflammatory bowel disease. The CDR3 sequence is 17 residues long. Germline CDR1 SGHRS, CDR2 YFSETQ. The UMIs contained a 6-nucleotide sample barcode. They were added by template switching during cDNA synthesis. TCRdb reanalyzed the 5' RACE reads, giving one entry per CDR3 protein sequence and no DNA. The sample's table shows about 380,000 distinct CDR3 sequences. J is TRBJ2-7 and V is TRBV5-1; TCRdb outputs TRBD2, but without DNA this stays unchecked. Specimen: blood. The sequence was obtained from a human donor with ulcerative colitis or Crohn's disease, or a healthy co-twin of an affected twin (not recorded which). This chain's CDR3 is CASSLYSGGASSYEQYF.